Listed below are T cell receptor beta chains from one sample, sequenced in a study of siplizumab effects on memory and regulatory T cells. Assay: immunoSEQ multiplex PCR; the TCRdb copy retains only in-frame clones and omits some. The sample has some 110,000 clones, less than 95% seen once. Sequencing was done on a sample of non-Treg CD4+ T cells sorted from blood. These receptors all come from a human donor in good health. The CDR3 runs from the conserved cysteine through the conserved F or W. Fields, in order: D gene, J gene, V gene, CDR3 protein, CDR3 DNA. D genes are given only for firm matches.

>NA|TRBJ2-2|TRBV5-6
CASSLPGTGELFF
TGTGCCAGCAGCTTGCCCGGCACCGGGGAGCTGTTTTTT
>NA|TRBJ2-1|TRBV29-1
CSVGEVGYNEQFF
TGCAGCGTGGGCGAAGTTGGGTACAATGAGCAGTTCTTC
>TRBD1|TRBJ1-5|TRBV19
CASSNRDRLYSNQPQHF
TGTGCCAGTAGCAACCGGGACAGACTTTATAGCAATCAGCCCCAGCATTTT
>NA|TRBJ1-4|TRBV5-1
CASSLMGANEKLFF
TGCGCCAGCAGCTTGATGGGGGCTAATGAAAAACTGTTTTTT
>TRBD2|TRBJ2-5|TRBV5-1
CASSLGGRTSAETQYF
TGCGCCAGCAGCTTGGGAGGCAGGACTAGCGCAGAGACCCAGTACTTC
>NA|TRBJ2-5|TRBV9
CASSDTRTTGRMQETQYF
TGTGCCAGCAGCGACACTAGGACCACCGGAAGGATGCAAGAGACCCAGTACTTC
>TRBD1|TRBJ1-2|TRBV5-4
CASSLLGQGVNYGYTF
TGTGCCAGCAGCTTGCTGGGACAGGGGGTAAACTATGGCTACACCTTC
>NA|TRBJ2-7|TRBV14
CASSPWTATYEQYF
TGTGCCAGCAGCCCCTGGACCGCAACCTACGAGCAGTACTTC
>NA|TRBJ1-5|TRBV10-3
CAISEGYTNPWQPQHF
TGTGCCATCAGTGAGGGGTACACAAACCCTTGGCAGCCCCAGCATTTT
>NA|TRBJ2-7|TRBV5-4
CASSLGGAGPNEQYF
TGTGCCAGCAGCTTGGGTGGGGCAGGGCCCAACGAGCAGTACTTC
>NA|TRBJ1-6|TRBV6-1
CASSEVDSPLHF
TGTGCCAGCAGTGAAGTGGATTCACCCCTCCACTTT